Each of the 17 T cell receptor beta chains below was sequenced from the same sample in a study of regulatory T cells in long-lasting Graves disease. The time point was: newly diagnosed GD, antithyroid drugs for less than 3 months. RNA extracted from PBMCs served as the sequencing template. Arm-PCR of CDR3 regions with iRepertoire HTBI primers generated TCR beta libraries. TCRdb reprocessed the multiplex PCR reads with MiXCR, giving one entry per CDR3 protein. The repertoire consists of approximately 350,000 distinct CDR3 sequences, with 10% to 15% occurring once and the leading ten covering under 20%. The sample was also linked to a second study, of T cells in Graves' hyperthyroidism and ophthalmopathy.

Specimen: peripheral blood mononuclear cells (PBMCs), collected at new diagnosis, from a patient treated with antithyroid drugs. These TCRs come from a woman under 30 with Graves disease.

The sample holds many counts of this clonotype. The chain combines TRBV12-3 or TRBV12-4 with TRBJ2-1, with 8 bases matching TRBD1. The V segment lost 6 bases and the J segment 5 bases; nucleotides outside the gene matches: 12. The CDR3 runs 16 residues. For the CDR3, the DNA is TGTGCCAGCAGCAGGACAGGGAGGCGTAGGCACAATGAGCAGTTCTTC. As protein: CASSRTGRRRHNEQFF.

This chain connects TRBV20-1 to TRBJ2-5; the D is unclear. CDR1 and CDR2 from the germline V gene are DFQATT and SNEGSKA (reference sequence). The CDR3 contains 13 residues. The V and J ends lost 5 bases and 0 bases respectively, with 10 bases between them. CDR3 sequence reads: CSAETANQETQYF. In nucleotides, the CDR3 is TGCAGTGCTGAGACGGCAAACCAAGAGACCCAGTACTTC.

This clonotype has a count of ten or more. The rearrangement joins TRBV11-2 to TRBJ2-7; D is undetermined. The germline gives CDR1 SGHAT, CDR2 FQNNGV. CDR3 size: 16 residues. The germline V and J ends were trimmed by 0 bases and 1 base, with 13 bases remaining between them. CDR3 sequence: CASSLDPLGSSYEQYF. The CDR3 DNA reads as TGTGCCAGCAGCTTAGACCCTCTCGGGTCTTCCTACGAGCAGTACTTC. Full variable domain (outside the CDR3, taken from reference TRBV11-2 and TRBJ2-7): EAGVAQSPRYKIIEKRQSVAFWCNPISGHATLYWYQQILGQGPKLLIQFQNNGVVDDSQLPKDRFSAERLKGVDSTLKIQPAKLEDSAVYLCASSLDPLGSSYEQYFGPGTRLTVT.

To note about this clonotype: Just one base apart from a much larger clone, this may be a read error. The rearrangement links TRBV11-2 to TRBJ2-3; the D gene is possibly TRBD2 (6 bases). Germline CDR1 is SGHAT and CDR2 is FQNNGV. This CDR3 contains 13 residues. As DNA, the CDR3 is TGTGCCAGCAGACGACTAGGCGCAAATACGCAGTGTTTT. It specifies CASRRLGANTQCF.

With regard to this clonotype: This may be a read error, as it is one base from a much larger clone. The rearrangement joins TRBV6-5 to TRBJ1-5; the D gene is possibly TRBD1 (6 bases). The CDR3 covers 18 residues. The germline V gene has CDR1 MNHEY and CDR2 SVGAGI. In DNA, the CDR3 is TGTGCCAGCGGTTACTCGATGGACAGCCCTTATAGCAATCAGCCCCAGCATTTT. Amino acid sequence: CASGYSMDSPYSNQPQHF.

This clonotype has at least ten counts. This sequence joins TRBV10-3 and TRBJ1-4; TRBD1 agrees at 9 bases. Germline V CDR1 and CDR2: ENHRY, SYGVKD. The CDR3 extends over 14 amino acids. V dropped 5 bases and J dropped 3; count of bases not matched to a gene: 1. The CDR3, as DNA: TGTGCCATCAGTAGACAGGGGGCTAATGAAAAACTGTTTTTT. Its protein product is CAISRQGANEKLFF.

In this sample, this clonotype turned up many times. V and J are TRBV20-1 and TRBJ1-1; D is undetermined. Deletions cut 1 base from V and 10 bases from J, with 16 bases between. The CDR3 sequence is 13 residues long. Per the germline V gene, CDR1 is DFQATT and CDR2 is SNEGSKA (reference sequence). CDR3 nucleotides: TGCAGTGCTAGAGGGAATCAGACCCCCGGAGCTTTCTTT. This codes for CSARGNQTPGAFF.

The V and J genes are TRBV28 and TRBJ1-5, with 8 bases identical to TRBD1. The CDR3 loop spans 14 amino acids. Germline values: CDR1 MDHEN, CDR2 SYDVKM. V shed 6 bases and J 4 bases; nucleotides not matched to a gene: 5. CDR3 in amino acids: CASSTGTGNQPQHF. The CDR3 DNA follows: TGTGCCAGCAGCACCGGGACAGGAAATCAGCCCCAGCATTTT.

In this sample, this clonotype turned up many times. V gene TRBV9 combines with J gene TRBJ1-1, with a tentative D call TRBD1 (6 bases). The CDR3 totals 14 residues. Per germline, CDR1 SGDLS and CDR2 YYNGEE. The V end lost 2 bases, the J end lost 7 bases, and 15 bases lay between the germline ends. DNA for the CDR3: TGTGCCAGCAGCGTGCAGGGGAACTCATTTGAAGCTTTCTTT. This translates into CASSVQGNSFEAFF.

Many counts were recorded for this clonotype. V and J are TRBV3-1 and TRBJ2-5; D is possibly TRBD1 or TRBD2 (5 bases each). CDR3 size: 17 residues. Germline CDR1 reads LGHDT; CDR2 reads YNNKEL (reference sequence). Trimming removed 3 bases from V and 4 bases from J, with 21 bases in between. CDR3 DNA sequence: TGTGCCAGCAGCCACTCCAGAAATCCCGGGACCGGAGAGACCCAGTACTTC. As protein: CASSHSRNPGTGETQYF.

This clonotype has more than one count but fewer than ten. The chain uses TRBV7-8 and TRBJ1-1, with a possible D match to TRBD1 (6 bases). Germline loops: CDR1 SGHVS, CDR2 FQNEAQ. V dropped 5 bases and J dropped 5 bases, with 12 bases sitting between them. The CDR3 has 13 residues. CDR3 in DNA: TGTGCCAGCAGCCAATTAGGGGGGACTGAAGCTTTCTTT. Its translation: CASSQLGGTEAFF.

This clonotype came up a few times. V usage is TRBV20-1 and J usage is TRBJ2-5; D assignment may be TRBD1 or TRBD2 (6 bases each). V was clipped by 0 bases and J by 5 bases, with 22 bases between them. The CDR3 length is 17 residues. Germline CDR1 and CDR2: DFQATT and SNEGSKA (reference sequence). CDR3 sequence: CSAREVLGGASSETQYF. CDR3 DNA: TGCAGTGCTAGAGAAGTGTTGGGGGGCGCGTCGTCGGAGACCCAGTACTTC.

In this sample, this clonotype turned up many times. The chain employs TRBV6-1 and TRBJ1-5; no firm D call. V shed 7 bases and J shed 2 bases, with 15 bases lying between them. The CDR3 is made up of 15 amino acids. Germline CDR1 MNHNS, CDR2 SASEGT. This CDR3 reads CASTLGLDRNQPQHF. As DNA, the CDR3 is TGTGCCAGCACCCTAGGGTTGGACCGCAATCAGCCCCAGCATTTT.

This clonotype was observed at least ten times. This chain connects TRBV12-3 or TRBV12-4 to TRBJ1-2, with 9 bases lining up with TRBD1. The CDR3 is made up of 15 amino acids. Losses at the gene ends were 6 bases for V and 6 bases for J; bases not matched to a gene: 11. The CDR3 DNA sequence: TGTGCCAGCAGGGGACAGGGTGGGGGTTTGGATGGCTACACCTTC. Protein product: CASRGQGGGLDGYTF.

This clonotype was found many times. The chain carries TRBV20-1 and TRBJ1-1, with a tentative D call TRBD1 (5 bases). V was shortened by 5 bases and J by 8 bases, with 21 bases between the two germline ends. CDR3 length: 14 residues. Per germline, CDR1 DFQATT and CDR2 SNEGSKA (reference sequence). DNA for the CDR3: TGCAGTGCTCGCCTTACAGGCCTCTTAGAGGAAGCTTTCTTT. Its translation: CSARLTGLLEEAFF.

This clonotype was observed at least ten times. This chain connects TRBV12-3 or TRBV12-4 to TRBJ2-2, with D possibly being TRBD2 (5 bases). V gave up 6 bases and J gave up 6 bases, with 11 bases separating them. The CDR3 covers 13 residues. DNA of the CDR3: TGTGCCAGCAGCCCCTCTAGCCCCGGGGAGCTGTTTTTT. It translates to CASSPSSPGELFF.

This clonotype came up many times. DNA for the CDR3: TGTGCCAGCTCACCACCGACCGGCTATGGCTACACCTTC. This gives the protein CASSPPTGYGYTF. This chain uses TRBV18 with TRBJ1-2; D remains ambiguous. Trimming shortened V by 0 bases and J by 4 bases, and 6 bases separated the two germline ends. CDR3 size: 13 residues. Germline V gene lookup returns CDR1 KGHSH and CDR2 LQKENI.